This T cell receptor beta chain appears in the sequencing data of a study of identical twins. Findings and limits, study-wide: Conclusions rested on cross-sectional statistics rather than following the same donors. Models underpredicted monozygotic twin sharing of out-of-frame TCR alpha.

Unique molecular identifiers were present on cDNA, and template switching added a universal primer site. TCRdb independently ran MiXCR on the 5' RACE reads; one entry per CDR3 protein. The sample comprises about 220,000 distinct CDR3 sequences, less than 8% of which are singletons, and around 2.1% rests with the top ten. This clonotype was recorded at least ten times. Its antigen remains unidentified. Germline loops: CDR1 LGHNA, CDR2 YNFKEQ. V was pared by 4 bases and J by 7 bases, with 14 bases between. The CDR3 contains 14 residues. The same data also went into a second study, on yellow fever vaccine responses in identical twins. Per that paper: Vaccine-induced T cell responses in twins were reportedly observed to appear partly convergent, partly personalized.

This sequence was found in a young woman in good health. The sequencing input was memory (CD45RO+) T cells sorted from blood. This rearrangement joins TRBV4-2 to TRBJ2-1; D gene unclear. The CDR3 DNA follows: TGTGCCAGCAGCCCCCGATTCGACGGGAATGAGCAGTTCTTC. This codes for CASSPRFDGNEQFF.